Each of the 14 T cell receptor beta chains below was sequenced from the same sample in a study of blood T cell repertoires in COVID-19. TCRdb's copy holds only in-frame clones and misses some; the assay was immunoSEQ multiplex PCR. The data hold approximately 210,000 clones, with around 83% observed a single time. Material for sequencing was peripheral blood. These receptors all stem from a woman aged 50 to 60 with acute or convalescent COVID-19.

This clone came up once. The rearrangement uses TRBV30 and TRBJ1-2, with D tentatively TRBD1 (6 bases). Germline assignment: CDR1 GTSNPN and CDR2 SVGIG (reference sequence). The V and J ends lost 3 bases and 3 bases respectively, with 11 bases between them. The CDR3 has 13 amino acids. DNA for the CDR3: TGTGCCTGGAGGCTTACAGGGTACTATGGCTACACCTTC. This translates into CAWRLTGYYGYTF.

The chain carries TRBV7-6 and TRBJ1-4; TRBD1 matches at 8 bases. Germline V gene data show CDR1 as SGHVS and CDR2 as FNYEAQ. The CDR3 spans 17 residues. J gave up 0 bases and V 3 bases, and 6 bases lay outside the gene matches. The CDR3 region is CASSFRDRLATNEKLFF. CDR3 bases: TGTGCCAGCAGCTTTAGGGACAGGCTTGCAACTAATGAAAAACTGTTTTTT.

J is TRBJ2-5 and V is TRBV21-1; no DNA check was done on the table's D call, TRBD2. TRBV21-1 is assigned pseudogene status. The CDR3 totals 14 residues. CDR3 in amino acids: CASARAEYQETQYF. As DNA, the CDR3 is TGTGCCAGCGCGCGGGCCGAGTACCAAGAGACCCAGTACTTC.

V gene TRBV13 combines with J gene TRBJ2-3; TRBD2 aligns across 8 bases. The CDR3 extends over 17 amino acids. Trimming cost V 2 bases and J 0 bases; bases outside gene matches: 7. The V gene's germline CDR1 is PRHDT and CDR2 FYEKMQ (reference sequence). The CDR3 nucleotides read TGTGCCAGCAGCTTACCTAGCGGGTCGACTAGCACAGATACGCAGTATTTT. Residues: CASSLPSGSTSTDTQYF.

The chain carries TRBV27 and TRBJ2-3; 8 positions agree with TRBD1. With V trimmed by 2 bases and J by 5 bases, 6 bases remained unmatched. Germline CDR1 and CDR2: MNHEY and SMNVEV (reference sequence). The CDR3 loop spans 15 amino acids. The CDR3 here is CASSLVRQGRDTQYF. In DNA form, the CDR3 reads TGTGCCAGCAGTTTAGTTCGACAGGGGAGAGATACGCAGTATTTT.

This clone was observed a single time. V usage is TRBV24-1 and J usage is TRBJ2-5, with 8 bases matching TRBD1. Germline V gives CDR1 KGHDR, CDR2 SFDVKD. After removal of 4 bases from V and 5 bases from J, the junction contained 5 bases not matched to a gene. This CDR3 has 14 residues. DNA of the CDR3: TGTGCCACCAGTGAACCGACAGGGGAGGAGACCCAGTACTTC. Encoded protein: CATSEPTGEETQYF.

V and J are TRBV10-3 and TRBJ2-3; 11 positions match TRBD2. Germline CDR1 ENHRY, CDR2 SYGVKD. The CDR3 consists of 14 residues. Unmatched junction bases numbered 3, after V lost 2 bases and J lost 8 bases. The CDR3 nucleotides are TGTGCCATCAGTGAGGGTCTAGCGGGAGGTACGCAGTATTTT. Protein product: CAISEGLAGGTQYF.

This sequence joins TRBV24-1 and TRBJ2-5, with 12 bases lining up with TRBD2. This CDR3 contains 16 residues. Germline V gene data show CDR1 as KGHDR and CDR2 as SFDVKD. V shed 2 bases, J shed 3 bases, and the junction held 3 bases outside the gene matches. The CDR3 DNA reads as TGTGCCACCAGTGATTCCCTAGCGGGAGGGAAAGAGACCCAGTACTTC. Residues: CATSDSLAGGKETQYF.

This clone was seen only once. The genes are TRBV6-5 and TRBJ2-7, with 7 positions matching TRBD1. The V gene's germline CDR1 is MNHEY and CDR2 SVGAGI. The V gene end was trimmed by 6 bases and the J gene end by 0 bases; junction bases not matched to a gene: 8. There are 15 residues in the CDR3. The CDR3 DNA reads TGTGCCAGCAGCCCCAGGGGGAGCGGCTCCTACGAGCAGTACTTC. Translating gives CASSPRGSGSYEQYF.

The chain uses TRBV6-4 and TRBJ1-1; no clear D gene. This CDR3 spans 13 amino acids. The germline V gene encodes CDR1 MRHNA and CDR2 SNTAGT. Trimming stripped 2 bases from V and 6 bases from J, with 10 bases between. CDR3 sequence reads: CASSDNEDAEAFF. The CDR3 DNA reads as TGTGCCAGCAGTGACAACGAGGATGCTGAAGCTTTCTTT.

This clone was detected once. This chain uses TRBV28 with TRBJ1-5; D unresolved. The CDR3 is 12 residues long. Germline loops: CDR1 MDHEN, CDR2 SYDVKM. V lost 6 bases, J lost 8 bases, and 11 bases lay in between. CDR3 DNA: TGTGCCAGCAGGACCGGGAGGGAGCCCCAGCATTTT. Its translation: CASRTGREPQHF.

This clone came up once. The rearrangement links TRBV13 to TRBJ1-2, with a tentative D call TRBD1 (6 bases). There are 14 residues in the CDR3. The germline V gene encodes CDR1 PRHDT and CDR2 FYEKMQ (reference sequence). V was pared by 2 bases and J by 3 bases, with 10 bases between. The CDR3 DNA follows: TGTGCCAGCAGCTTACAGGGGAAGGACTATGGCTACACCTTC. Residues: CASSLQGKDYGYTF.

This clone was seen repeatedly, ten times or more. The rearrangement joins TRBV6-6 to TRBJ1-2; the match to TRBD1 covers 8 bases. CDR3 length: 15 residues. V gave up 7 bases and J gave up 4 bases; unmatched junction bases: 11. The germline V gene has CDR1 MNHNY and CDR2 SVGAGI (reference sequence). The CDR3 sequence: CASNVGTGSSYGYTF. The CDR3 coding sequence is TGTGCCAGCAACGTCGGGACAGGCTCTAGCTATGGCTACACCTTC.

This clone appeared once. This chain links TRBV10-1 with TRBJ2-7; TRBD2 is a possible D gene (5 bases). The CDR3 has 15 residues. Per the germline V gene, CDR1 is WNHNN and CDR2 is SYGVQD (reference sequence). With 3 bases removed from V and 1 base from J, the gap between germline ends came to 13 bases. The CDR3 region is CASSDEESGSYEQYF. Written as DNA, the CDR3 is TGCGCCAGCAGTGACGAAGAGTCGGGATCCTACGAGCAGTACTTC.